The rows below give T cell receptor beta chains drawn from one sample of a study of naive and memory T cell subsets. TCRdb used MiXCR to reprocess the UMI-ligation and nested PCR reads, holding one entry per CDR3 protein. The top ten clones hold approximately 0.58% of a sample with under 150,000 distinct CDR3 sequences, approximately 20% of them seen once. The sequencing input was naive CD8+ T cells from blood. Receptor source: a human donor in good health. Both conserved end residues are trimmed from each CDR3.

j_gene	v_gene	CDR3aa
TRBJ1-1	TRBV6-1	ASRGIDLSTEAF
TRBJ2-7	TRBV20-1	SANGRETQSYEQY
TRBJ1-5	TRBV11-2	ASSSTGSGQPQH
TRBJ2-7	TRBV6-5	ASSYGLAGGRYEQY
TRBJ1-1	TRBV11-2	ASSPGTDLEAF
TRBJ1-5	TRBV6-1	ASSANRAFNQPQH
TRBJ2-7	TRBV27	ASSLMGAPRWEQY
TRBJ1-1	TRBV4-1	ASSQSEGLGVQAF
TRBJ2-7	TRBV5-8	ASSLMASGYNYEQY
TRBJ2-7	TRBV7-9	ASSLGIPGQGNSYEQY
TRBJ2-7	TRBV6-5	ASKEGGGYEQY
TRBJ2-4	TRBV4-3	ASSQYPDWDTSQRNIQY
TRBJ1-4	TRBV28	ASSFYSGRDEKLF
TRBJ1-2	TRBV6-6	ASSGPARSYGYT
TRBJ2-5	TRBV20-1	SARNQETQY
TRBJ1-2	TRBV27	ASSSGDGYT
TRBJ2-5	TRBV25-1	ASTIGGLETQY
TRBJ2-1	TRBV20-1	SAIPIRVGNEQF
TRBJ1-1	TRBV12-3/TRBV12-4	ASNIGGTEAF
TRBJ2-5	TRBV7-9	ASSWAGGSQETQY
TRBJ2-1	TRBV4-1	ASSQVLFAGGDNEQF
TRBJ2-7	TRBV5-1	ASSLKSRGQGDNEQY
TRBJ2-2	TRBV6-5	ASSYGTGSTGELF
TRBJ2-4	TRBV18	ASSHVADLAKNIQY
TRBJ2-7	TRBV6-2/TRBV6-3	ASIDLDSREQY
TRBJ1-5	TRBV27	ASSSQRDAYSNQPQH
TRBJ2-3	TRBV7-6	ASSLAAGGATDTQY
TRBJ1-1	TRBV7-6	ASSLAVRGVTEAF
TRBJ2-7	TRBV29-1	SVAGQGYEQY
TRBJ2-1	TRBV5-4	ASSWAVYNEQF
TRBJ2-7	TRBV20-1	SATSPTGVPEQY
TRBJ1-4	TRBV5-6	ASSKWWQGNEKLF
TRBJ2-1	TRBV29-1	SVERQHNEQF
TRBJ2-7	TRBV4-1	ASSQENRYEQY
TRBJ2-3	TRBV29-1	SVDRRSTDTQY
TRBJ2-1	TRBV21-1	ASSKKAPRQF
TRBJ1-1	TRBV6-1	ASADLPGAIMNTEAF
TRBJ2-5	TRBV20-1	SAPSGEWETQY
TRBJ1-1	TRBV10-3	AISADIPVEAF
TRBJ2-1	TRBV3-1	ASSQLAGYNEQF
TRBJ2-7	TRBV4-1	ASSLARTGYEQY
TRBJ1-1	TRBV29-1	SVHGTYGEAF
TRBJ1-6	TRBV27	ASSGTRRTPLH
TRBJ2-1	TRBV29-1	SVEDPLRGREIYNEQF
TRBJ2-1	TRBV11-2	ASSLWNNEQF
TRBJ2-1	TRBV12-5	ASSWGESNEQF
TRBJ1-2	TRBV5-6	ASSLAVEGIYGYT
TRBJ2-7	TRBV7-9	ASSISMGAEQY
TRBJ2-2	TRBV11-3	ASSHLEGTNTGELF
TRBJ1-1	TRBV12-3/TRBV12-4	ASKRGSNTEAF
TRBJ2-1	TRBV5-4	ASSSHPGLDNEQF
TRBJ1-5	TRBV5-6	ASSLDRTGLSEPQH
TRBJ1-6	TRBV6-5	ASGRVQSPLH
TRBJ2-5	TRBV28	ASSNPRGASKETQY